This is a list of T cell receptor beta chains from one sample in a study of blood T cells in healthy people across ages. In TCRdb, the 5' RACE reads were re-called with MiXCR into one record per CDR3 protein. The sample yields approximately 940,000 distinct CDR3 sequences, 45% to 50% seen once. The specimen sequenced was blood. All receptors come from a man aged 30 to 45 in good health. The conserved cysteine and the conserved F or W are not part of the CDR3 here.

v_call	j_call	cdr3_aa
TRBV7-3	TRBJ2-3	ASSLTGPAAFTDTQY
TRBV5-1	TRBJ2-6	ASSLTGGVTGANVLT
TRBV15	TRBJ1-1	ATSRDLGDGEAF
TRBV10-3	TRBJ1-1	AISVMGPSESEAF
TRBV12-3/TRBV12-4	TRBJ2-1	ASSLRHGGLQSSYNEQF
TRBV6-2/TRBV6-3	NA	ASPPGGGGIDEQY
TRBV7-2	TRBJ2-1	ASSLVGLAGGQCEQF
TRBV11-3	TRBJ2-3	ASSLRTSMTDTQY
TRBV29-1	TRBJ2-5	SVGDRDETQY
TRBV12-5	TRBJ2-2	ASALLTWSGTGLNGELF
TRBV6-1	TRBJ1-5	ASSSRPGLSNQPQH
TRBV7-7	TRBJ2-5	ASSLITGASYQETQY
TRBV20-1	TRBJ2-1	SARPGTSGTGNEQF
TRBV5-1	TRBJ2-1	ASSPRRASGARGSYNEQF
TRBV6-5	TRBJ2-1	ASTPGRPYNEQF
TRBV12-3/TRBV12-4	TRBJ2-3	ASSLSGTVTSTDAQY